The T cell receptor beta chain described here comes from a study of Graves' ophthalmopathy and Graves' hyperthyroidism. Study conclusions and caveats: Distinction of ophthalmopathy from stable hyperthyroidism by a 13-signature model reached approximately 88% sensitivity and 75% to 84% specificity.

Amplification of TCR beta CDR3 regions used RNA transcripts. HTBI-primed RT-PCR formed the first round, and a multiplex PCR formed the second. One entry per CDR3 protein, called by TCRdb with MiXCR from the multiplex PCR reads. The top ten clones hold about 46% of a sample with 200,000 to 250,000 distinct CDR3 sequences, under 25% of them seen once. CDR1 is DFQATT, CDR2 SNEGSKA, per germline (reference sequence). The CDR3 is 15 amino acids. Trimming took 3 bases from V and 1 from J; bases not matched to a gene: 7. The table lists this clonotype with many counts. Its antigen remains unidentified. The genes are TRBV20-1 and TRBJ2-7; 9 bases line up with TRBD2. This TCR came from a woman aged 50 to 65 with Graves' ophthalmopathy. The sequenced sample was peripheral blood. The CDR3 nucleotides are TGCAGTGCTAGGGCCGGACTAGCGCCTTCCTACGAGCAGTACTTC. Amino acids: CSARAGLAPSYEQYF.